This T cell receptor (beta chain) is drawn from a study of blood T cell repertoires in COVID-19. About the research overall: Collection of acute and convalescent COVID-19 samples took place in the United States, Italy and Spain. The analysed material was cDNA or gDNA that came from T cells, B-cell-depleted T cells, or PBMCs.

Original handling: Amplification from reference gene primers served as the basis for estimated nucleated cell counts. Assay: immunoSEQ multiplex PCR; the TCRdb copy retains only in-frame clones and omits some. Clone size and V and J calls were adopted from that table, with D and trimming inferred from the DNA. The sample lists over 55,000 clones, around 80% occurring once. V was cut by 2 bases and J by 4 bases, with 11 bases left in between. The CDR3 is 14 residues long. Germline V gene lookup returns CDR1 SEHNR and CDR2 FQNEAQ (reference sequence). The sequencing sample was made of peripheral blood. This chain connects TRBV7-9 to TRBJ1-2; D uncertain. The receptor comes from a man between 50 and 59 years old with active COVID-19. The CDR3 DNA is TGTGCCAGCAGCTTAAGCGACCGGTTCTATGGCTACACCTTC. Translation: CASSLSDRFYGYTF.